The 20 T cell receptor beta chains below come from one sample, sequenced in a study of TIL therapy for anti-PD-1-resistant metastatic lung cancer (dated by TCRdb to the early 2020s). The time point label on this specimen signifies: pre-treatment sample, taken before nivolumab and TIL therapy. The baseline tumor samples were excised metastases, mostly pleural nodules or supraclavicular lymph nodes, taken from the same resection that was used to grow TIL. TCR beta CDR3 regions were amplified from genomic DNA by bias-controlled multiplex PCR with the immunoSEQ v3 hsTCRB kit. Not all clones reach the TCRdb copy of this immuneACCESS table, which keeps in-frame sequences only. Checked studies attribute under half of the gap to unresolved V genes and leave the rest unexplained. Within this sample are under 8,000 clones, with around three fifths of them counted one time only. The ten largest clones take up roughly 18% of the sample.

The sample consisted of tumor tissue, taken at baseline. The source is a person between 25 and 79 years old with non-small cell lung cancer.

The rearrangement joins TRBV2 to TRBJ2-7; TRBD2 might be the D (7 bases). V was shortened by 5 bases and J by 6 bases, with 17 bases between the two germline ends. The CDR3 has 14 amino acids. Germline V gives CDR1 SNHLY, CDR2 FYNNEI. CDR3 sequence reads: CASSRGAEGREQYF. CDR3 coding DNA: TGTGCCAGCAGTCGGGGGGCGGAGGGGCGCGAGCAGTACTTC. The full variable domain, rest sourced from reference TRBV2 and TRBJ2-7, is EPEVTQTPSHQVTQMGQEVILRCVPISNHLYFYWYRQILGQKVEFLVSFYNNEISEKSEIFDDQFSVERPDGSNFTLKIRSTKLEDSAMYFCASSRGAEGREQYFGPGTRLTVT.

This clone was seen only a few times. The chain links TRBV6-5 to TRBJ2-3; 8 nucleotides line up with TRBD2. The CDR3 covers 15 residues. The germline gives CDR1 MNHEY, CDR2 SVGAGI. The V segment lost 6 bases and the J segment 4 bases; nucleotides outside the gene matches: 9. The CDR3 DNA reads TGTGCCAGCAGGCCCCCCGGGACTAGAGCAGATACGCAGTATTTT. This translates into CASRPPGTRADTQYF.

The chain couples TRBV9 to TRBJ2-3; weak D call: TRBD1 (5 bases). The CDR3 is 13 residues long. Germline assignment: CDR1 SGDLS and CDR2 YYNGEE. The V end lost 5 bases, the J end lost 5 bases, and 12 bases lay between the germline ends. As DNA, the CDR3 is TGTGCCAGCAGTGTTTTAGGGGTAGATACGCAGTATTTT. It is translated as CASSVLGVDTQYF.

This rearrangement joins TRBV7-6 to TRBJ2-2; 10 nucleotides line up with TRBD2. Germline loops: CDR1 SGHVS, CDR2 FNYEAQ. Trimming cost V 5 bases and J 6 bases; bases outside gene matches: 15. CDR3 length: 18 amino acids. DNA of the CDR3: TGTGCCAGCAGCGTTTCTAGCGGGAGTTTTAGGGGCCCCGGGGAGCTGTTTTTT. Its translation is CASSVSSGSFRGPGELFF. Supplemented by reference TRBV7-6 and TRBJ2-2, the full variable domain reads GAGVSQSPRYKVTKRGQDVALRCDPISGHVSLYWYRQALGQGPEFLTYFNYEAQQDKSGLPNDRFSAERPEGSISTLTIQRTEQRDSAMYRCASSVSSGSFRGPGELFFGEGSRLTVL.

The chain is built from TRBV9 and TRBJ2-7, with 7 bases aligning to TRBD2. Trimming at V came to 4 bases and at J to 0 bases, leaving 10 bases not matched to a gene. CDR1 and CDR2 from the germline V gene are SGDLS and YYNGEE. The CDR3 contains 16 residues. In DNA, the CDR3 is TGTGCCAGCAGCCCCTATGGGGGGGAGGCCTCCTACGAGCAGTACTTC. Translating it yields CASSPYGGEASYEQYF.

The rearrangement uses TRBV6-1 and TRBJ2-5, with TRBD1 matching 8 bases. V gave up 3 bases and J gave up 3 bases; unmatched junction bases: 3. The CDR3 totals 14 residues. The V gene's germline CDR1 is MNHNS and CDR2 SASEGT. The chain's CDR3 is CASSDRGREETQYF. CDR3 in DNA: TGTGCCAGCAGTGACAGGGGGCGGGAAGAGACCCAGTACTTC.

This clone was picked up a small number of times. This sequence joins TRBV7-9 and TRBJ1-4; unclear D gene. Germline V gene lookup returns CDR1 SEHNR and CDR2 FQNEAQ (reference sequence). The CDR3 spans 15 residues. With 1 base removed from V and 2 bases from J, the gap between germline ends came to 8 bases. CDR3 bases: TGTGCCAGCAGCTTAGTTTTTGGGACTAATGAAAAACTGTTTTTT. Its translation: CASSLVFGTNEKLFF. Drawing the rest from reference TRBV7-9 and TRBJ1-4, the complete variable domain is DTGVSQNPRHKITKRGQNVTFRCDPISEHNRLYWYRQTLGQGPEFLTYFQNEAQLEKSRLLSDRFSAERPKGSFSTLEIQRTEQGDSAMYLCASSLVFGTNEKLFFGSGTQLSVL.

The chain uses TRBV5-1 and TRBJ1-2, with D possibly being TRBD1 (6 bases). Germline lookup yields CDR1 SGHRS and CDR2 YFSETQ. V was cut by 1 base and J by 5 bases, with 12 bases left in between. The CDR3 sequence is 14 residues long. The CDR3: CASSLNGQLYGYTF. CDR3 DNA sequence: TGCGCCAGCAGCTTGAATGGACAGCTGTATGGCTACACCTTC.

The chain uses TRBV4-2 and TRBJ2-6; tentative D call: TRBD2 (6 bases). The CDR3 is 17 residues long. V gave up 1 base and J gave up 3 bases, with 13 bases separating them. The germline V gene encodes CDR1 LGHNA and CDR2 YNFKEQ. CDR3 sequence (DNA): TGTGCCAGCAGCCAAGTATCCGGGACTGATGGGGCCAACGTCCTGACTTTC. This gives the protein CASSQVSGTDGANVLTF.

This clone has just a few counts. This chain links TRBV19 with TRBJ2-1; the D is unclear. Germline CDR1 reads LNHDA; CDR2 reads SQIVND (reference sequence). The CDR3 is 17 amino acids. V lost 7 bases, J lost 0 bases, and 19 bases lay in between. CDR3 region: CASTLRPEASSYNEQFF. In DNA form, the CDR3 reads TGTGCCAGTACTCTCAGACCCGAGGCCAGCTCCTACAATGAGCAGTTCTTC.

The J gene is TRBJ1-1, the V gene TRBV19; no reliable D call. Between the trimmed V and J ends, which lost 5 bases and 11 bases, there was a span of 18 bases. Germline loops: CDR1 LNHDA, CDR2 SQIVND (reference sequence). This CDR3 has 13 residues. Written as DNA, the CDR3 is TGTGCCAGTAGTCGCGACTCATCGGGGAAGGCTTTCTTT. Protein product: CASSRDSSGKAFF.

Written as DNA, the CDR3 is TGCAGCGTTGTTTTAGACGCCGGGAACTATGGCTACACCTTC. Translated, it gives CSVVLDAGNYGYTF. The rearrangement links TRBV29-1 to TRBJ1-2; D unresolved. The germline CDR1 and CDR2 sequences are SQVTM and ANQGSEA. V was cut by 4 bases and J by 2 bases, with 14 bases left in between. The CDR3 contains 14 residues.

The rearrangement uses TRBV4-3 and TRBJ1-2; the D is unclear. The CDR3 sequence is 15 residues long. Germline V lookup: CDR1 LGHNA, CDR2 YSLEER. The V end was cut by 0 bases, the J end by 8 bases, with 16 bases between. CDR3 DNA sequence: TGCGCCAGCAGCCAAGATACAAGGGTTGGTCGGGGCTACACCTTC. It specifies CASSQDTRVGRGYTF.

The V gene is TRBV29-1, the J gene TRBJ1-1; 7 bases are a match to TRBD1. Unmatched junction bases numbered 8, after V lost 6 bases and J lost 4 bases. CDR3 length: 13 amino acids. Germline lookup yields CDR1 SQVTM and CDR2 ANQGSEA. CDR3 region: CSVTRGFGTEAFF. DNA for the CDR3: TGCAGCGTGACCAGGGGGTTCGGCACTGAAGCTTTCTTT.

In its sample, this clone was seen once. The V and J genes are TRBV4-3 and TRBJ2-2; either TRBD1 or TRBD2 may supply D (5 bases each). V lost 6 bases to trimming and J lost 7 bases, with 18 bases between them. Germline CDR1 LGHNA, CDR2 YSLEER. The CDR3 length is 15 residues. The chain's CDR3 is CASSRTHGTGGELFF. CDR3 DNA: TGCGCCAGCAGTAGAACCCATGGGACGGGCGGGGAGCTGTTTTTT.

The J gene is TRBJ1-4, the V gene TRBV18; 7 bases align to TRBD1. The CDR3 loop spans 15 amino acids. V shed 6 bases, J shed 2 bases, and the junction held 6 bases outside the gene matches. The V gene's germline CDR1 is KGHSH and CDR2 LQKENI. For the CDR3, the DNA is TGTGCCAGCTCCCCCGGGACAGAGACTAATGAAAAACTGTTTTTT. The encoded protein is CASSPGTETNEKLFF.

The chain uses TRBV6-2 or TRBV6-3 and TRBJ2-7; possibly TRBD1 for D (5 bases). V was trimmed by 3 bases and J by 6 bases, leaving 9 bases between them. Looked up from germline, CDR1 is MNHEY and CDR2 is SVGEGT. This CDR3 comprises 12 residues. The CDR3 spells CASSYLRGEQYF. The CDR3 DNA sequence: TGTGCCAGCAGTTATTTAAGGGGCGAGCAGTACTTC.

The rearrangement joins TRBV5-1 to TRBJ2-1; 7 positions match TRBD1. This CDR3 comprises 15 residues. V lost 1 base, J lost 11 bases, and 12 bases stayed unmatched. Germline V gene data show CDR1 as SGHRS and CDR2 as YFSETQ. The CDR3 protein is CASSLYRGDTMQQFF. DNA for the CDR3: TGCGCCAGCAGCTTGTACAGGGGCGATACAATGCAGCAGTTCTTC. Full variable domain (outside the CDR3, taken from reference TRBV5-1 and TRBJ2-1): KAGVTQTPRYLIKTRGQQVTLSCSPISGHRSVSWYQQTPGQGLQFLFEYFSETQRNKGNFPGRFSGRQFSNSRSEMNVSTLELGDSALYLCASSLYRGDTMQQFFGPGTRLTVL.

The CDR3 DNA reads TGTGCCAGCCCTCGGGGATCGAGCTACGAGCAGTACGTC. Amino acids: CASPRGSSYEQYV. The J gene is TRBJ2-7, the V gene TRBV7-9; TRBD2 is a possible D gene (5 bases). The CDR3 consists of 13 residues. Per germline, CDR1 SEHNR and CDR2 FQNEAQ (reference sequence). Trimming took off 8 bases at V and 3 bases at J, with 14 bases between the two ends.

The chain links TRBV4-1 to TRBJ2-3, with D perhaps matching TRBD1 (5 bases). CDR1 and CDR2 (germline): MGHRA, YSYEKL. Trimming stripped 1 base from V and 3 bases from J, with 8 bases between. This CDR3 spans 14 amino acids. The CDR3 here is CASSQVGETDTQYF. DNA of the CDR3: TGCGCCAGCAGCCAAGTAGGGGAAACAGATACGCAGTATTTT.